This TCR beta chain was documented in a study of OX40 agonist ivuxolimab in advanced cancers. Context from the whole study: Ivuxolimab was an agonistic, fully human IgG2 monoclonal antibody directed against OX40 (CD134), a costimulatory receptor. Patients were allowed to have had prior anti-PD-1, anti-PD-L1 or anti-CTLA-4 therapy, and 40% to 45% of the dose-escalation patients had been treated with checkpoint inhibitors. Among the 50 to 55 dose-escalation patients, approximately 20 had hepatocellular carcinoma, 15 melanoma, 9 renal cell carcinoma and 9 head and neck cancer. Intravenous ivuxolimab was administered to patients every 2 weeks at six dose levels: 0.01, 0.1, 0.3, 1.5, 3 and 10 mg/kg. In the dose-escalation cohort, 82.7% of patients were male, and the mean age was approximately 60 years, with a range of about 23 to 85. Peripheral TCRbeta sequencing was intended to test whether TCR sequence diversity was altered and clonal T-cell expansion was caused by ivuxolimab. Partial responses occurred in three dose-escalation patients, of whom one had hepatocellular carcinoma and two had cutaneous melanoma. The paper describes the monotherapy dose-escalation part (N of about 54 patients) of the phase I trial of ivuxolimab.

To sequence the TCRbeta CDR3 region, genomic DNA was isolated from the sorted cells. The immunoSEQ Assay was used to sequence the TCRbeta CDR3 regions. The immuneACCESS repertoire file appears here via TCRdb, limited to in-frame rearrangements. These files lack a portion of the clones; in checked studies, under half of the deficit traces to unresolved V genes, and the cause of the others is not known. This sample has 50,000 to 70,000 clones in its table, and around 93% of those were observed once. The ten largest account for 0.44% of the sample. A word on this clone: No cognate antigen has been identified for it. No base quality values were provided; no much bigger clone lies one nucleotide off.

The trial excluded patients who had a history of autoimmune disease or who were on systemic immunosuppression. Peripheral blood for TCR sequencing was collected from all dose cohorts at baseline, on cycle 4 day 1, and on cycle 7 day 1. Samples were obtained from an open-label, multicenter, first-in-human phase I dose-escalation trial of ivuxolimab. Adults with locally advanced or metastatic head and neck squamous cell, hepatocellular, melanoma or renal cell carcinoma were enrolled in the trial. CD4+ and CD8+ T cells were sorted separately from peripheral blood before TCR sequencing. The paper's findings and limits, for the study overall: At doses of 0.1 to 3.0 mg/kg, clonal expansion of both CD4+ and CD8+ blood T cells was observed from baseline to week 6. After ivuxolimab, CD8+ T cells had more expanded clones than CD4+ T cells on average. In the 0.1-3.0 mg/kg groups, partial responders were among the patients with the lowest normalized peripheral clonal expansion, particularly in CD8+ T cells. Low levels of normalized T-cell clonal expansion were also seen in some nonresponding patients. The antigen specificity of the peripheral T cells that underwent clonal expansion was not determined.

The CDR1 and CDR2 encoded by the germline V gene (reference sequence) are SEHNR and FQNEAQ. V loses 8 bases of germline sequence and J loses 2 bases, and the interval between the two ends is 12 bases. The CDR3 holds 13 amino acids from the cysteine to the phenylalanine. Only the CDR3 part of the read is kept: 39 bases, read in frame from the first base. The sequences come from CD4+ or CD8+ T cells sorted from blood, collected in a trial of the OX40 agonist ivuxolimab. The chain employs TRBV7-9 and TRBJ1-2; the D gene cannot be resolved reliably. The clonotype was recovered from an adult with an advanced solid tumor such as melanoma, head and neck, liver or kidney cancer. CDR3 reads: CASGRRENYGYTF. The sequence in DNA is TGTGCCAGCGGCCGACGTGAGAACTATGGCTACACCTTC.